This T cell receptor beta chain was captured in a study of blood T cell repertoires in COVID-19. Data came from immunoSEQ multiplex PCR; TCRdb stores just in-frame clones and leaves some out. The table lists 70,000 to 95,000 clones, 89% of them singletons. Looked up from germline, CDR1 is LNHDA and CDR2 is SQIVND (reference sequence). V was pared by 4 bases and J by 1 base, with 6 bases of the junction left unmatched. The CDR3 extends over 16 amino acids. This clone showed up just a few times. This receptor was identified in a woman aged 80 or older with active COVID-19. Sample: peripheral blood. The V and J genes are TRBV19 and TRBJ2-2, with 7 bases lining up with TRBD1. CDR3 residues: CASSKRRDRNTGELFF. CDR3 sequence (DNA): TGTGCCAGTAGTAAACGCCGGGACAGGAACACCGGGGAGCTGTTTTTT.